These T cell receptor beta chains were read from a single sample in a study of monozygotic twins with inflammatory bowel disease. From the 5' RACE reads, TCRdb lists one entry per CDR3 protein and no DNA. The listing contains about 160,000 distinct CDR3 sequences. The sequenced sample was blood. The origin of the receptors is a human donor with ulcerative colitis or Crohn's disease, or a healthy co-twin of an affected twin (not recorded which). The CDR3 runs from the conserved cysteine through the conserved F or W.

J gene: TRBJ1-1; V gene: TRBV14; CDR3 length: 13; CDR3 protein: CASSQQPGSAAFF
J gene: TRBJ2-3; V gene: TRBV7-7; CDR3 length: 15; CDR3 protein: CASSLTGPGTDTQYF
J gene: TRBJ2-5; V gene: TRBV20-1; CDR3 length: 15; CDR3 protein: CSAREDPRHQETQYF
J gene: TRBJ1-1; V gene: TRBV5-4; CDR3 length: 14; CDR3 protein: CASIPPRGGTEAFF
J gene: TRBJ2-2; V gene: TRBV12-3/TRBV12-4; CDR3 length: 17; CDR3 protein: CASRAPGGGGNTGELFF
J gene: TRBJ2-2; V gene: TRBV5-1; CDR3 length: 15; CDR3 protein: CASSLLMGDSGELFF
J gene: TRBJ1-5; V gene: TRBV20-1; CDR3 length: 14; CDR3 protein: CSAETGGRDQPQHF
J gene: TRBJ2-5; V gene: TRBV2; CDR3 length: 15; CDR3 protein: CASSDGTGAEETQYF
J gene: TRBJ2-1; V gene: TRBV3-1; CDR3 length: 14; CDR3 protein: CASSPTPPYNEQFF
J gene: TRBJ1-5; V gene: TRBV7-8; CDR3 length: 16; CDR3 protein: CASSLRGLISNQPQHF
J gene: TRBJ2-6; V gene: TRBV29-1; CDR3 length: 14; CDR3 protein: CSVGRTHGANVLTF
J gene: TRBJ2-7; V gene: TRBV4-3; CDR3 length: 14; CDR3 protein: CASSQALGAYEQYF
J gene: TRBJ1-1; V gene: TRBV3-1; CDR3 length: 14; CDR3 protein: CASSLPDRNTEAFF
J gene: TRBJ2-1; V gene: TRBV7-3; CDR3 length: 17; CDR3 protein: CASSSQKGFSSYNEQFF
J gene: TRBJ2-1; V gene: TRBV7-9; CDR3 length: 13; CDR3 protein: CASRDTSYNEQFF
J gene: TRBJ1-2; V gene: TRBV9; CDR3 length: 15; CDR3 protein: CASSQTARSYYGYTF
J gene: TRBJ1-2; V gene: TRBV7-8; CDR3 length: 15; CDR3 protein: CASSLRDKVNYGYTF
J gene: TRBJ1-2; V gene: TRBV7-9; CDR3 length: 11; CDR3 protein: CASSPMNSYTF
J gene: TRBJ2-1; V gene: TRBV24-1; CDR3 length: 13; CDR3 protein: CATSGLGLDEQFF
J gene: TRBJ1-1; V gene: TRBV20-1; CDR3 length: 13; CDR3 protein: CSARDRLNTEAFF
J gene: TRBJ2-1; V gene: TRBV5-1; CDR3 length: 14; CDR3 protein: CASSLGGGFDEQFF
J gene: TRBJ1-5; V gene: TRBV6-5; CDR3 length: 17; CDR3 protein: CASSYRGPRGGNQPQHF
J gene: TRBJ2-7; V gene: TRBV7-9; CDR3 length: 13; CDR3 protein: CASSLGTVAEQYF
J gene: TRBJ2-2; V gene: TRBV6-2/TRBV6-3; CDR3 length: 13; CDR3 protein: CATRSVLAGELFF
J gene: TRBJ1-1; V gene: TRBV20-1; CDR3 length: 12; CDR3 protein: CSAREYPTEAFF
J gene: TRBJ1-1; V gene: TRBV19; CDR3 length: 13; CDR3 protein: CASTSQGGTEAFF
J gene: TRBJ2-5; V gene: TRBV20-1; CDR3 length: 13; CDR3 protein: CSAPLLESETQYF
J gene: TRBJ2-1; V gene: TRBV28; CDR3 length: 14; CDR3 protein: CASSPPLSYNEQFF
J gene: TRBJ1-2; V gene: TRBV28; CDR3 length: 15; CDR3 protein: CASSLGGSPHYGYTF
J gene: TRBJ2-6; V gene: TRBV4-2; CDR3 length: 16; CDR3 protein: CASSQDRGSGANVLTF
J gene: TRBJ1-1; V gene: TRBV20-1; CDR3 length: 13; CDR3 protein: CSARGGMRTEAFF
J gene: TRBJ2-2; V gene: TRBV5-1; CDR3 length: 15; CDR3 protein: CASSIQGAHTGELFF
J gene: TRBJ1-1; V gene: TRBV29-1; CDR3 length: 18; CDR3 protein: CSVFGTASWGSMNTEAFF
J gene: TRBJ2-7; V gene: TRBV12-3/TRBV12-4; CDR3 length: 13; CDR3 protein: CASRGGQTYEQYF
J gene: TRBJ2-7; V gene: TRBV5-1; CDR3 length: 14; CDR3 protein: CANSLVGSTYEQYF
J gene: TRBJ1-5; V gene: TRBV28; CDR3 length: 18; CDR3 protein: CASSPPRTGVDSNQPQHF
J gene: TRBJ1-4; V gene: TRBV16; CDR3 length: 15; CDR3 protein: CASSLGQAPNEKLFF
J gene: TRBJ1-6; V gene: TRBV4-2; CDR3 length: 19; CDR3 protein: CASSPPFDRGLSRVSPLHF
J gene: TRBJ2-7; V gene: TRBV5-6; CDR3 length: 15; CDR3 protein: CASSFGGWSSYEQYF
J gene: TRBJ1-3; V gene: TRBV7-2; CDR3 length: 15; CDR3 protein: CASSFREGAENTIYF
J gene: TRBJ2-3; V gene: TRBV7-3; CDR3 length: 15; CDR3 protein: CASSLTGGGSDTQYF
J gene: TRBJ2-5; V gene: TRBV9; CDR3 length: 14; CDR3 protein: CASSVNSGQETQYF
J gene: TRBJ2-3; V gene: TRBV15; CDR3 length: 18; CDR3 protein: CATSRDYGRGHFKDTQYF
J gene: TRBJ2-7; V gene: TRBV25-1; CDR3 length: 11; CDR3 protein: CASSRSWEQYF
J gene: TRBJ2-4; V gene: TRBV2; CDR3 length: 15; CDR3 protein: CASSTDHIAKNIQYF
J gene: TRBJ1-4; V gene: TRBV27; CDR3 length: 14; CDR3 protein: CASHGGDRDEKLFF
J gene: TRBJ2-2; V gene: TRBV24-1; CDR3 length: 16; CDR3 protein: CATSSTQGIGTGELFF
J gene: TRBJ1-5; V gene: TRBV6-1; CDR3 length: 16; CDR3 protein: CASSERQLYSNQPQHF
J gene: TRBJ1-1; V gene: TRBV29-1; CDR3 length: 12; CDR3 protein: CSVRQGGTEAFF
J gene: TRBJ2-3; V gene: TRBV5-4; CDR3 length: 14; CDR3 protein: CASRVGTGADTQYF
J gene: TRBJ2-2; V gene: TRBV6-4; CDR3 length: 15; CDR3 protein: CASSEIAGLTGELIF
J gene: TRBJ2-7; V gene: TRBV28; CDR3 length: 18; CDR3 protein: CASSMDRVISGEIWEQYF
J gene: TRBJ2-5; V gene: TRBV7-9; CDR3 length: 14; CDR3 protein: CASSSRPAGETQYF
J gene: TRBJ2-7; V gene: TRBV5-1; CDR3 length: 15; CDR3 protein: CASSLEGSGTYEQYF
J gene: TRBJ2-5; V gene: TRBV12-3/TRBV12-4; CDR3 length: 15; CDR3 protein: CASSYDGRSQETQYF
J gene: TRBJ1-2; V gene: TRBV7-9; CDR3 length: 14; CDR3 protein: CASRSDSSFYGYTF
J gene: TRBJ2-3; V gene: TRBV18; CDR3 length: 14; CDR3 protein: CASSQGSYTDTQYF